The rows below give T cell receptor beta chains drawn from one sample of a study of blood T cells in healthy people across ages. TCRdb re-derived calls from the 5' RACE reads in MiXCR, one entry per CDR3 protein. Of about 1.8 million distinct CDR3 sequences in the sample, 40% to 55% were seen once. The sequencing sample was made of blood. These receptors were collected from a woman in her thirties or forties in good health. The CDR3 runs from the conserved cysteine through the conserved F or W. The D gene is left open where the match is weak. Some rows mark clone size as missing; the rest say once, few, many or name a class of expanded clone.

d_call j_call v_call clone_size cdr3_aa cdr3_nt
TRBD1 TRBJ1-2 TRBV5-1 . CASSPRGLGGYTF TGCGCCAGCAGCCCGAGGGGGCTGGGTGGCTACACCTTC
TRBD2 TRBJ2-5 TRBV5-1 . CASSPDTPAGGTQYF TGCGCCAGCAGCCCGGATACACCGGCGGGGGGGACCCAGTACTTC
. TRBJ1-5 TRBV29-1 . CSVGGAAPNQPQHF TGCAGCGTTGGGGGGGCTGCACCGAATCAGCCCCAGCATTTT
. TRBJ1-5 TRBV20-1 . CSARVTRGNQPQHF TGCAGTGCTAGAGTTACCAGGGGCAATCAGCCCCAGCATTTT
. TRBJ2-7 TRBV6-1 few CASSATQNSYEQYF TGTGCCAGCAGTGCCACACAGAACTCCTACGAGCAGTACTTC
. TRBJ1-6 TRBV7-2 . CASSVRQGLNSPLHF TGTGCCAGCAGCGTCAGGCAGGGCCTAAATTCACCCCTCCACTTT
. TRBJ2-4 TRBV28 . CASSSTGELAKNIQYF TGTGCCAGCAGTTCAACAGGAGAACTAGCCAAAAACATTCAGTACTTC
. TRBJ1-5 TRBV15 . CATSRSRQADNQPQHF TGTGCCACCAGCAGATCGAGGCAGGCGGACAATCAGCCCCAGCATTTT
. TRBJ2-7 TRBV20-1 . CSLPRGSYEQYF TGCAGTCTACCGCGGGGATCGTACGAGCAGTACTTC
. TRBJ1-1 TRBV27 . CASSFIGKYTEAFF TGTGCCAGCAGTTTTATAGGAAAATACACTGAAGCTTTCTTT
. TRBJ2-7 TRBV7-4 . CASSLGVPSSYEQYF TGTGCCAGCAGCTTAGGGGTGCCTAGCTCCTACGAGCAGTACTTC
. TRBJ1-1 TRBV6-4 . CASSPNNGYTEAFF TGTGCCAGCAGTCCCAATAATGGGTACACTGAAGCTTTCTTT
. TRBJ2-1 TRBV27 few CASSFSGILRNEQFF TGTGCCAGCAGTTTCTCCGGGATCCTGAGAAATGAGCAGTTCTTC
TRBD1 TRBJ2-3 TRBV4-3 . CASSHPGQGRVDTQYF TGCGCCAGCAGCCATCCCGGACAGGGAAGGGTGGATACGCAGTATTTT
. TRBJ2-7 TRBV7-6 . CVSSVASGYEQYF TGTGTCAGCAGCGTAGCGTCCGGGTACGAGCAGTACTTC
. TRBJ1-2 TRBV7-9 . CASSLAHGGDYGYTF TGTGCCAGCAGCTTAGCGCATGGGGGGGACTATGGCTACACCTTC
. TRBJ2-3 TRBV7-2 few CASSLVGTGDTQYF TGTGCCAGCAGCTTAGTGGGGACCGGAGATACGCAGTATTTT
. TRBJ2-7 TRBV20-1 . CSARDYGQGPNEQYF TGCAGTGCTAGAGATTATGGCCAGGGGCCCAACGAGCAGTACTTC
. TRBJ2-2 TRBV9 . CASSVGPGGLTGELFF TGTGCCAGCAGCGTAGGTCCCGGGGGTCTCACCGGGGAGCTGTTTTTT
. TRBJ2-3 TRBV4-3 . CASSQETGLDTQYF TGCGCCAGCAGCCAGGAAACAGGGTTAGATACGCAGTATTTT
. TRBJ2-7 TRBV11-3 . CASNSDRRPSYEQYF TGTGCCAGCAACTCAGATCGCAGACCGTCCTACGAGCAGTACTTC
. TRBJ2-5 TRBV7-2 few CASRISGGLFKETQYF TGTGCCAGCAGAATATCCGGGGGGCTTTTCAAAGAGACCCAGTACTTC
TRBD1 TRBJ1-2 TRBV12-3/TRBV12-4 few CASSVTPGGAIYGYTF TGTGCCAGCAGTGTAACCCCAGGGGGCGCGATATATGGCTACACCTTC
. TRBJ2-5 TRBV7-9 . CASSSQWMQETQYF TGTGCCAGCAGCTCCCAGTGGATGCAAGAGACCCAGTACTTC
TRBD1 TRBJ2-6 TRBV6-5 . CASSSPGTGLILSGANVLTF TGTGCCAGCAGTTCTCCCGGGACAGGGCTAATACTTTCTGGGGCCAACGTCCTGACTTTC
. TRBJ2-5 TRBV5-4 few CASSSPVGGKETQYF TGTGCCAGCAGTTCCCCGGTGGGGGGCAAAGAGACCCAGTACTTC
TRBD1 TRBJ1-1 TRBV4-2 . CASSSRGQGLNTEAFF TGTGCCAGCAGCTCACGGGGACAGGGGTTAAACACTGAAGCTTTCTTT
TRBD1 TRBJ2-7 TRBV6-2/TRBV6-3 . CASRATGGVSYEQYF TGTGCCAGCAGGGCGACAGGGGGGGTATCCTACGAGCAGTACTTC